Listed here is a single TCR beta chain. From germline, CDR1 is LNHDA and CDR2 SQIVND (reference sequence). Trimming removed 5 bases at V and 8 bases at J, with 17 bases between. This CDR3 contains 14 residues. From RNA transcripts, TCR beta CDR3 regions were amplified. HTBI primers drove first-round RT-PCR of the TCR CDR3. TCRdb used MiXCR to reprocess the multiplex PCR reads, holding one entry per CDR3 protein. The data show about 400,000 distinct CDR3 sequences, approximately 14% seen once. This entry belongs to a study of T cells in Graves' hyperthyroidism and ophthalmopathy. This receptor was taken from a woman in her twenties or thirties with Graves' ophthalmopathy. Source material: blood. The rearrangement joins TRBV19 to TRBJ2-3; D not resolved. The CDR3 DNA reads TGTGCCAGTAGTTTCGGAACCCACACCGGTACGCAGTATTTT. It yields the protein CASSFGTHTGTQYF.